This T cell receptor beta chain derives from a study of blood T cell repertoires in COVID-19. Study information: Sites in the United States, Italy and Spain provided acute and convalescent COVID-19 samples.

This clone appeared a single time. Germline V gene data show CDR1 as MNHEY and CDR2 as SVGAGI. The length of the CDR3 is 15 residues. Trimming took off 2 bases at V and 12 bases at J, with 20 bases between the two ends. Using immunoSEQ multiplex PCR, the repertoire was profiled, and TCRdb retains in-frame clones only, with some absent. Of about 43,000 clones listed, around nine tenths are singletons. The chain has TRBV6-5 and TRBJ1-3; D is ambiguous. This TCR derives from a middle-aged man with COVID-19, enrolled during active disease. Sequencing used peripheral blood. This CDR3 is CASSYASDKVHIIYF. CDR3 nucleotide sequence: TGTGCCAGCAGTTACGCGTCCGACAAGGTCCACATCATATATTTT.